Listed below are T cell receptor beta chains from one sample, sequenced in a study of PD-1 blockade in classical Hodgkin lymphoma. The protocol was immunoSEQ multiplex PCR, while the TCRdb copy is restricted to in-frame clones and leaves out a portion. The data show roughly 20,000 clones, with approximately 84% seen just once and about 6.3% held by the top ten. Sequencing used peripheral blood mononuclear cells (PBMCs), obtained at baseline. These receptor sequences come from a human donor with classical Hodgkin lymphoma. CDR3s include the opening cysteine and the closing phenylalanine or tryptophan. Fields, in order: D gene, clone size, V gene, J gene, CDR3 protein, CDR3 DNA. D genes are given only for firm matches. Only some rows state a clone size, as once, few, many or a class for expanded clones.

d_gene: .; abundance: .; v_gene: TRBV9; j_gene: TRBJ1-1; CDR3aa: CASSVGGTPNTEAFF; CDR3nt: TGTGCCAGCAGCGTAGGAGGGACACCGAACACTGAAGCTTTCTTT
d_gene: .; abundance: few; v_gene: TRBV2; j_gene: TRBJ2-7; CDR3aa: CASSDPRGYEQYF; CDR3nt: TGTGCCAGCAGTGACCCACGCGGGTACGAGCAGTACTTC
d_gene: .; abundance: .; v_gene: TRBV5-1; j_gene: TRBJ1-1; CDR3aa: CASSLDTEAFF; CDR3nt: TGCGCCAGCAGCTTGGATACTGAAGCTTTCTTT
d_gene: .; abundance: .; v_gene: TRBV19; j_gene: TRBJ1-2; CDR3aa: CASSMRKGRNARDERDGYTF; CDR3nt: TGTGCCAGTAGTATGAGGAAGGGGAGGAATGCGCGGGACGAAAGGGATGGCTACACCTTC
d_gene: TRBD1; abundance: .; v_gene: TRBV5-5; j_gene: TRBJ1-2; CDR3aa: CASSLTGRDRVFGYTF; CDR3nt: TGTGCCAGCAGCTTGACGGGCCGAGACAGGGTGTTCGGCTACACCTTC
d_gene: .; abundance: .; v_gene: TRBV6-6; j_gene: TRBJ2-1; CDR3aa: CASFKDRSGSNEQFF; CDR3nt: TGTGCCAGCTTCAAGGACAGATCCGGATCCAATGAGCAGTTCTTC
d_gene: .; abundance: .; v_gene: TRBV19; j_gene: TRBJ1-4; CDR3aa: CASSPGDKLFF; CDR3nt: TGTGCCAGTAGCCCAGGTGATAAACTGTTTTTT
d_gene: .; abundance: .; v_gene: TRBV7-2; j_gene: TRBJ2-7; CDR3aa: CASSLEARSYEQYF; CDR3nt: TGTGCCAGCAGCTTAGAGGCCAGATCCTACGAGCAGTACTTC
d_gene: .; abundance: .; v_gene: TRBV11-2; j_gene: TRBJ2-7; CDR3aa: CASGSPRTSPYEQYF; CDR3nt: TGTGCCAGCGGATCGCCGCGGACGTCCCCCTACGAGCAGTACTTC
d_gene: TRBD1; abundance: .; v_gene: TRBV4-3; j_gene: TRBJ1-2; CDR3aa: CASSQDPGGLGYGYTF; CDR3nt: TGCGCCAGCAGCCAAGACCCAGGGGGATTAGGCTATGGCTACACCTTC
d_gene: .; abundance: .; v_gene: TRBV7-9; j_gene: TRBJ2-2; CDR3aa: CASSLSTGELFF; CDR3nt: TGTGCCAGCAGCTTAAGCACCGGGGAGCTGTTTTTT
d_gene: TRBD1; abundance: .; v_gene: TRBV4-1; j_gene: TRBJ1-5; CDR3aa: CASSQEATGRYQPQHF; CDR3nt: TGCGCCAGCAGCCAAGAAGCGACAGGGCGATATCAGCCCCAGCATTTT
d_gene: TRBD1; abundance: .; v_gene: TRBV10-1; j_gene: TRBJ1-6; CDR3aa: CASSRRTGGDFVSYNSPLHF; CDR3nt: TGCGCCAGCAGCCGAAGGACAGGGGGCGACTTTGTCTCCTATAATTCACCCCTCCACTTT
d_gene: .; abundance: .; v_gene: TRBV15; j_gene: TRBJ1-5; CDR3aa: CATSGETPVHSNQPQHF; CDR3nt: TGTGCCACCAGCGGAGAGACACCCGTCCATAGCAATCAGCCCCAGCATTTT
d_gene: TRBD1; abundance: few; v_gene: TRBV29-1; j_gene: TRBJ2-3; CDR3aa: CSVRDSSLDTQYF; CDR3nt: TGCAGCGTTAGGGACAGCTCCTTAGATACGCAGTATTTT
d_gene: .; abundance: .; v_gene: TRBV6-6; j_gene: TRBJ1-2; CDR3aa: CASTKGLLGNYGYTF; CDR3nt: TGTGCCAGCACCAAGGGGCTACTGGGGAACTATGGCTACACCTTC
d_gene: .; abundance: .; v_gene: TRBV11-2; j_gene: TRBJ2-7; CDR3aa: CASSFRGGMYEQYF; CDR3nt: TGTGCCAGCAGCTTCAGAGGGGGTATGTACGAGCAGTACTTC
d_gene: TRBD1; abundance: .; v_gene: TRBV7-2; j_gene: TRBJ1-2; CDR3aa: CASSTPTGLGGYTF; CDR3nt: TGTGCCAGCAGCACCCCGACAGGGCTAGGGGGCTACACCTTC
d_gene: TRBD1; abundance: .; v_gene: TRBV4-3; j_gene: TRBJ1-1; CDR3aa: CASSQGPGQGAWTEAFF; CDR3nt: TGCGCCAGCAGCCAAGGTCCGGGACAGGGGGCTTGGACTGAAGCTTTCTTT
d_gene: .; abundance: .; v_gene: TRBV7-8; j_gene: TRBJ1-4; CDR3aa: CASSLYEKLFF; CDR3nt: TGTGCCAGCAGCTTGTACGAAAAACTGTTTTTT
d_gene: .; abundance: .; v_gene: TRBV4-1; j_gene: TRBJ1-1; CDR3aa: CASSETPSGGRNTEAFF; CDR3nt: TGCGCCAGCAGCGAGACCCCGAGTGGGGGTAGGAACACTGAAGCTTTCTTT
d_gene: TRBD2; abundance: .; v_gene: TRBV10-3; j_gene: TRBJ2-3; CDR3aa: CAISEPKGLAGGPSETDTQYF; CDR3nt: TGTGCCATCAGTGAGCCCAAAGGACTAGCGGGGGGGCCTTCTGAGACAGATACGCAGTATTTT
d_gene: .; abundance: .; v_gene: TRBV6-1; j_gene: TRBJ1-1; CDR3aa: CASSGRLNTEAFF; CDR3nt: TGTGCCAGCAGTGGCAGACTGAACACTGAAGCTTTCTTT
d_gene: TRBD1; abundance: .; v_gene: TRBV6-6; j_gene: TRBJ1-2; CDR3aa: CASSSWDRGLSDGYTF; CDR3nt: TGTGCCAGCAGTTCCTGGGACAGGGGCCTATCGGATGGCTACACCTTC
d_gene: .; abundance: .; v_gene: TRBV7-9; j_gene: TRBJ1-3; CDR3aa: CASSPRWDGFSGNTIYF; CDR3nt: TGTGCCAGCAGCCCAAGATGGGACGGCTTCTCTGGAAACACCATATATTTT
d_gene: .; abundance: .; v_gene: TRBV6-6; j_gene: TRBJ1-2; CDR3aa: CASSYSMQGTAGYTF; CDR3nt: TGTGCCAGCAGTTACTCGATGCAGGGTACCGCTGGCTACACCTTC
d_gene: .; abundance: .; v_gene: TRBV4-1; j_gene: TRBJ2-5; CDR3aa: CASSRERGGETQYF; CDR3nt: TGCGCCAGCAGCCGGGAAAGGGGAGGAGAGACCCAGTACTTC
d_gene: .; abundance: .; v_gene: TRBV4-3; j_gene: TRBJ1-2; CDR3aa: CASSQGRYGYTF; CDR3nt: TGCGCCAGCAGCCAAGGTCGCTATGGCTACACCTTC
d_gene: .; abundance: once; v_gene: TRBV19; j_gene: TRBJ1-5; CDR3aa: CASSMYNQPQHF; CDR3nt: TGTGCCAGTAGTATGTACAATCAGCCCCAGCATTTT
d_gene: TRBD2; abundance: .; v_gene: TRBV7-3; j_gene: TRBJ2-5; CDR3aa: CASSLAGGFQETQYF; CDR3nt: TGTGCCAGCAGCTTAGCGGGGGGCTTTCAAGAGACCCAGTACTTC
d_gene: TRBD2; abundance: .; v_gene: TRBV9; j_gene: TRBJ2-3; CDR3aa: CASSPSGGLLGTTQYF; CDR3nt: TGTGCCAGCAGTCCTAGCGGGGGCCTACTCGGGACTACGCAGTATTTT
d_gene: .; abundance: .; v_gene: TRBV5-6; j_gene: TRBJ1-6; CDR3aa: CASSGTGGAYNSPLHF; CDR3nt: TGTGCCAGCAGCGGGACGGGCGGCGCTTATAATTCACCCCTCCACTTT
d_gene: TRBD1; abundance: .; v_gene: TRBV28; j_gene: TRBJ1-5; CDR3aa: CASSLTGGHQPQHF; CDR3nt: TGTGCCAGCAGTTTGACAGGGGGGCATCAGCCCCAGCATTTT
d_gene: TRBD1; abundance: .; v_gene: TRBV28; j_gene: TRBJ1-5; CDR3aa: CASRKFRTGGDQPQHF; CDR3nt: TGTGCCAGCAGGAAATTCCGGACAGGGGGCGATCAGCCCCAGCATTTT
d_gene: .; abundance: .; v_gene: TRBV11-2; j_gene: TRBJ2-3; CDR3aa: CASSSGGSTQYF; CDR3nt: TGTGCCAGCAGCTCCGGTGGAAGCACGCAGTATTTT
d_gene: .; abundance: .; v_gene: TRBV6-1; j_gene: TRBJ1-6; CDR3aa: CASSPWGDLNSPLHF; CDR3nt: TGTGCCAGCAGTCCTTGGGGAGACCTTAATTCACCCCTCCACTTT
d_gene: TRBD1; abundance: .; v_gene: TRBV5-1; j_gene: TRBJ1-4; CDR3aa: CASSLGPGTGGEKLFF; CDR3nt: TGCGCCAGCAGCTTGGGGCCAGGGACAGGCGGCGAAAAACTGTTTTTT
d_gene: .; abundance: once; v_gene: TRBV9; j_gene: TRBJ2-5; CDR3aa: CASSGTGLLRETQYF; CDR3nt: TGTGCCAGCAGCGGTACAGGTTTGTTACGAGAGACCCAGTACTTC
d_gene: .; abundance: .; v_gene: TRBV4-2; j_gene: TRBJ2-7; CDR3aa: CASSQLGAGLNYEQYF; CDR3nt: TGTGCCAGCAGCCAACTCGGGGCAGGGCTAAACTACGAGCAGTACTTC
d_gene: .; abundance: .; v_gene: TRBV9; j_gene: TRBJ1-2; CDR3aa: CASSANNLGYTF; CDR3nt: TGTGCCAGCAGCGCAAACAACCTTGGCTACACCTTC
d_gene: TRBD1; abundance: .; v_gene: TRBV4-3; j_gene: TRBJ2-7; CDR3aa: CASSANLGTVYEQYF; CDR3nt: TGCGCCAGCAGCGCAAACCTCGGGACAGTCTACGAGCAGTACTTC
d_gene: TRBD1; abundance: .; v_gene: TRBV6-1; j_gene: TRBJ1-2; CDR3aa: CASSDRDSYYGYTF; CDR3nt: TGTGCCAGCAGTGATAGGGACAGCTACTATGGCTACACCTTC
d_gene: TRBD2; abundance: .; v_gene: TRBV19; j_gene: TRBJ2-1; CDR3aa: CASSIDRRTSRTNEQFF; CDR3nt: TGTGCCAGTAGTATAGATAGGAGGACTAGCAGAACCAATGAGCAGTTCTTC
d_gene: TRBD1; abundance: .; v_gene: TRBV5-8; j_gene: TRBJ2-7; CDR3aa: CASSLEGQGYEQYF; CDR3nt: TGTGCCAGCAGCTTGGAAGGACAGGGATACGAGCAGTACTTC
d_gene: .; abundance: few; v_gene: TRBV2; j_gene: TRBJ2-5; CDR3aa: CASFRETQYF; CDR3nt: TGTGCCAGCTTCCGTGAGACCCAGTACTTC
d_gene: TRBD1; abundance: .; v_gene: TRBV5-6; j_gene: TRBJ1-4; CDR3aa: CASSLWGQGAFVEKLFF; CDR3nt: TGTGCCAGCAGCTTGTGGGGACAGGGGGCGTTTGTAGAAAAACTGTTTTTT
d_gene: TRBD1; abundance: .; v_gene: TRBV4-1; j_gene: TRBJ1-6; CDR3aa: CASSQDGTGYSPLHF; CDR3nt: TGCGCCAGCAGCCAAGATGGGACAGGGTATTCACCCCTCCACTTT
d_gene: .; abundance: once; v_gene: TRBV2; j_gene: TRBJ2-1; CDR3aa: CASRVALSSYNEQFF; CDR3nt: TGTGCCAGCAGGGTCGCACTGAGCTCCTACAATGAGCAGTTCTTC
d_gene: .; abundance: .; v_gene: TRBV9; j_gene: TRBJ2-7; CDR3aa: CASGPHTTDEQYF; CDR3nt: TGTGCCAGCGGTCCCCACACCACCGACGAGCAGTACTTC
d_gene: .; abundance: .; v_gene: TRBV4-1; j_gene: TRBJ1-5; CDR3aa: CASSQEGGNQPQHF; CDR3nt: TGCGCCAGCAGCCAAGAGGGAGGCAATCAGCCCCAGCATTTT
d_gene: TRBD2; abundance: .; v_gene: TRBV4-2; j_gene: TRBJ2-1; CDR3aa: CASSQDPAGGIVFNEQFF; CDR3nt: TGTGCCAGCAGCCAAGACCCAGCGGGGGGTATAGTTTTCAATGAGCAGTTCTTC
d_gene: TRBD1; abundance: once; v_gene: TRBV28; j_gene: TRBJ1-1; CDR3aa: CASSSPSTGYTEAFF; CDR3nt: TGTGCCAGCAGTTCACCCTCGACAGGGTACACTGAAGCTTTCTTT
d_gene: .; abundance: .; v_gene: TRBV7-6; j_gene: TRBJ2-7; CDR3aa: CASSRRDSPYEQYF; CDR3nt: TGTGCCAGCAGCCGCCGGGACTCCCCCTACGAGCAGTACTTC
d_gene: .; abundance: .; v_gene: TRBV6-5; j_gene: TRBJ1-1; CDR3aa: CASRVDSLNTEAFF; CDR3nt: TGTGCCAGCAGAGTAGATAGTCTGAACACTGAAGCTTTCTTT
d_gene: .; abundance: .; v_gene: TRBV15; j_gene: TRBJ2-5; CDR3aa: CATSREVVLGETQYF; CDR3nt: TGTGCCACCAGCAGAGAAGTCGTCCTAGGAGAGACCCAGTACTTC
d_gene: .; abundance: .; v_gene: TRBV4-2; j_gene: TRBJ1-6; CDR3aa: CASSQEENSPLHF; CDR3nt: TGTGCCAGCAGCCAGGAGGAAAATTCACCCCTCCACTTT
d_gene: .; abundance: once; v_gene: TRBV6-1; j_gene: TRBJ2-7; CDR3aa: CASSAGVAGYEQYF; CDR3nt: TGTGCCAGCAGTGCCGGGGTCGCCGGGTACGAGCAGTACTTC
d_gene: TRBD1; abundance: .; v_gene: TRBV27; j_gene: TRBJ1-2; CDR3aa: CASSLSAGGFYGYTF; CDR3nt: TGTGCCAGCAGTTTATCGGCAGGGGGCTTCTATGGCTACACCTTC